This is a list of T cell receptor beta chains from one sample in a study of T-cell reconstitution after alpha-beta-depleted transplantation in children. One entry per CDR3 protein results from TCRdb running MiXCR on the PCR reads. The data contain 350,000 to 500,000 distinct CDR3 sequences, roughly 43% of them seen just once; the ten biggest clones take up roughly 27%. Material: PBMCs, obtained before TCRalphabeta/CD19-depleted stem cell transplant. The receptors were gathered from a girl aged 2 to 9 with aplastic anemia, due to receive a stem cell transplant. CDR3s include the opening cysteine and the closing phenylalanine or tryptophan. The D gene is left open where the match is weak. Not all rows give a size; the values are once, few, many and, for expanded clones, a class.

j_call | d_call | clone_size | v_call | cdr3_aa | cdr3_nt
TRBJ2-7 | . | . | TRBV20-1 | CSARDKSVAYYEQYF | TGCAGTGCTAGAGATAAGAGTGTGGCCTACTACGAGCAGTACTTC
TRBJ1-2 | TRBD1 | few | TRBV7-2 | CASSLGTRQGGYTF | TGTGCCAGCAGCTTAGGGACCCGACAGGGTGGCTACACCTTC
TRBJ2-7 | TRBD2 | . | TRBV4-1 | CASSRGLAGLGEQYF | TGCGCCAGCAGCCGTGGACTAGCGGGGCTTGGTGAGCAGTACTTC
TRBJ2-3 | TRBD2 | . | TRBV29-1 | CSVEGTGIAGGEEDTQYF | TGCAGCGTCGAGGGGACGGGTATAGCGGGAGGCGAGGAAGATACGCAGTATTTT
TRBJ1-5 | . | few | TRBV20-1 | CSAKSRGQGRENQPQHF | TGCAGTGCTAAGTCTCGAGGGCAGGGGCGGGAAAATCAGCCCCAGCATTTT
TRBJ2-7 | TRBD2 | many | TRBV29-1 | CSVRGGAGDEQYF | TGCAGCGTCCGAGGTGGGGCGGGAGACGAGCAGTACTTC
TRBJ2-7 | TRBD1 | . | TRBV7-2 | CASSADRAAYEQYF | TGTGCCAGCAGCGCCGACAGGGCGGCCTACGAGCAGTACTTC
TRBJ2-1 | . | many | TRBV7-2 | CASSFPGGEQFF | TGTGCCAGCAGCTTTCCGGGGGGCGAGCAGTTCTTC
TRBJ2-5 | TRBD2 | many | TRBV12-3/TRBV12-4 | CASSPIGTSRETQYF | TGTGCCAGCAGCCCAATTGGGACTAGCAGAGAGACCCAGTACTTC
TRBJ2-3 | . | . | TRBV19 | CASSIRTDTDTQYF | TGTGCCAGTAGTATAAGGACTGACACAGATACGCAGTATTTT
TRBJ2-3 | . | . | TRBV15 | CATSRDFMRPPDTQYF | TGTGCCACCAGCAGAGATTTTATGAGGCCACCAGATACGCAGTATTTT
TRBJ2-3 | . | many | TRBV20-1 | CSARRLATDTQYF | TGCAGTGCTAGACGGCTGGCCACAGATACGCAGTATTTT
TRBJ2-7 | TRBD1 | . | TRBV7-9 | CASSQTRDRPYEQYF | TGTGCCAGCAGCCAAACCCGGGACAGACCCTACGAGCAGTACTTC
TRBJ1-5 | . | few | TRBV4-1 | CASSQGWGRVRNQPQHF | TGCGCCAGCAGCCAAGGGTGGGGGAGAGTTCGGAATCAGCCCCAGCATTTT
TRBJ1-2 | TRBD1 | many | TRBV20-1 | CSASSGAGGGYTF | TGCAGTGCTAGTTCGGGGGCAGGGGGCGGCTACACCTTC
TRBJ2-7 | TRBD1 | . | TRBV12-3/TRBV12-4 | CASSPQGFDEQYF | TGTGCCAGCAGTCCACAGGGGTTCGACGAGCAGTACTTC
TRBJ2-5 | . | . | TRBV5-1 | CASSPTRRETQYF | TGCGCCAGCAGCCCGACCCGGCGCGAGACCCAGTACTTC
TRBJ1-5 | . | many | TRBV9 | CASSVGPDQPQHF | TGTGCCAGCAGCGTAGGGCCGGATCAGCCCCAGCATTTT
TRBJ1-5 | TRBD1 | few | TRBV6-5 | CASGTGTGEVVNQPQHF | TGTGCCAGCGGGACCGGGACAGGGGAGGTTGTCAATCAGCCCCAGCATTTT
TRBJ1-1 | TRBD1 | . | TRBV7-6 | CASSPTGGQGTEAFF | TGTGCCAGCAGCCCGACAGGGGGCCAAGGGACTGAAGCTTTCTTT
TRBJ2-5 | . | few | TRBV5-1 | CASSLELASETQYF | TGCGCCAGCAGCTTGGAATTAGCATCGGAGACCCAGTACTTC
TRBJ2-4 | TRBD1 | many | TRBV5-5 | CASSLLPGQGKNIQYF | TGTGCCAGCAGCTTGTTGCCAGGACAGGGTAAAAACATTCAGTACTTC
TRBJ1-5 | . | . | TRBV30 | CAWSLRTAPNQPQHF | TGTGCCTGGAGCTTGCGGACGGCCCCCAATCAGCCCCAGCATTTT
TRBJ2-5 | . | few | TRBV6-4 | CASRIICQRVSETQYF | TGTGCCAGCCGGATCATTTGCCAGAGGGTATCGGAGACCCAGTACTTC
TRBJ1-3 | TRBD1 | few | TRBV6-5 | CASRNRGYTIYF | TGTGCCAGCAGGAACAGGGGTTACACCATATATTTT
TRBJ2-5 | . | . | TRBV15 | CATSRDLGGGETQYF | TGTGCCACCAGCAGAGATCTTGGGGGAGGTGAGACCCAGTACTTC
TRBJ1-5 | . | . | TRBV12-3/TRBV12-4 | CASRADTYQPQHF | TGTGCCAGCCGGGCAGACACTTATCAGCCCCAGCATTTT
TRBJ2-1 | . | many | TRBV10-2 | CASSASGYEQFF | TGCGCCAGCAGTGCCTCGGGCTATGAGCAGTTCTTC
TRBJ2-1 | TRBD2 | once | TRBV28 | CASSQGLLAAKNNEQFF | TGTGCCAGCAGCCAAGGTCTACTAGCGGCGAAAAACAATGAGCAGTTCTTC
TRBJ2-4 | . | . | TRBV3-1 | CASSHPKRQVGNIQYF | TGTGCCAGCAGCCATCCCAAAAGACAGGTGGGGAACATTCAGTACTTC
TRBJ2-3 | . | many | TRBV20-1 | CSAGTFDTQYF | TGCAGTGCTGGAACTTTCGATACGCAGTATTTT
TRBJ2-7 | . | . | TRBV28 | CASRKGSFYEQYF | TGTGCCAGCAGGAAGGGCAGTTTCTACGAGCAGTACTTC
TRBJ2-7 | . | few | TRBV4-1 | CASSQAADVNEQYF | TGCGCCAGCAGCCAAGCCGCGGATGTTAACGAGCAGTACTTC
TRBJ1-1 | TRBD1 | . | TRBV6-1 | CASSERTGFVMNTEAFF | TGTGCCAGCAGTGAACGGACAGGGTTCGTCATGAACACTGAAGCTTTCTTT
TRBJ1-2 | . | few | TRBV25-1 | CASSELGLYGYTF | TGTGCCAGCAGTGAATTGGGACTCTATGGCTACACCTTC
TRBJ1-5 | . | many | TRBV18 | CASSPDQGGQPQHF | TGTGCCAGCTCACCAGACCAAGGAGGTCAGCCCCAGCATTTT
TRBJ2-4 | . | . | TRBV20-1 | CSAGRMGDPNKNIQYF | TGCAGTGCCGGTCGCATGGGGGACCCGAACAAAAACATTCAGTACTTC
TRBJ2-3 | TRBD2 | . | TRBV7-2 | CASSSQRAGGPTDTQYF | TGTGCCAGCAGCTCCCAACGAGCGGGGGGCCCCACAGATACGCAGTATTTT
TRBJ2-7 | . | once | TRBV20-1 | CSARPGLTYEQYF | TGCAGTGCTAGACCCGGACTAACCTACGAGCAGTACTTC
TRBJ2-1 | TRBD1 | . | TRBV29-1 | CSVEVPLQRGRLVREQFF | TGCAGCGTTGAAGTACCTCTACAGAGGGGGCGTCTAGTCCGTGAGCAGTTCTTC
TRBJ2-1 | . | . | TRBV20-1 | CSARVDSQRQFF | TGCAGTGCTAGAGTAGACTCCCAGAGGCAGTTCTTC
TRBJ2-1 | . | many | TRBV9 | CASGQPGQSYNEQFF | TGTGCCAGCGGGCAACCGGGCCAATCGTACAATGAGCAGTTCTTC
TRBJ2-1 | TRBD2 | . | TRBV29-1 | CSDRTSGSPRIYNEQFF | TGCAGCGACCGGACCAGCGGGAGCCCCCGGATCTACAATGAGCAGTTCTTC
TRBJ2-5 | . | . | TRBV5-1 | CASGFGRQETQYF | TGCGCCAGCGGCTTTGGGAGACAAGAGACCCAGTACTTC
TRBJ2-2 | . | . | TRBV6-5 | CASSYSFTGELFF | TGTGCCAGCAGTTACTCCTTCACCGGGGAGCTGTTTTTT
TRBJ2-7 | TRBD1 | many | TRBV9 | CASSGSGTGTYEQYF | TGTGCCAGCAGCGGATCCGGGACAGGGACCTACGAGCAGTACTTC
TRBJ2-5 | . | . | TRBV29-1 | CSVEEWTEETQYF | TGCAGCGTTGAAGAGTGGACAGAAGAGACCCAGTACTTC